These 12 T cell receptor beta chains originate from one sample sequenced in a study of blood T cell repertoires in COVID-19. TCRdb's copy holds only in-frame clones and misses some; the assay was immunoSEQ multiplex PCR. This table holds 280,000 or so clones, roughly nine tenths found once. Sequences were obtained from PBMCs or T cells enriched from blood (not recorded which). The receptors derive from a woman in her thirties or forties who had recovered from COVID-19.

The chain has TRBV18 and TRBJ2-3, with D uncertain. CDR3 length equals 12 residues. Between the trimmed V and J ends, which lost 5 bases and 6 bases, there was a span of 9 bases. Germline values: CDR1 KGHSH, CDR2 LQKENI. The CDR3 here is CASSTSSDTQYF. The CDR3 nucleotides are TGTGCCAGCTCAACCAGTTCGGATACGCAGTATTTT.

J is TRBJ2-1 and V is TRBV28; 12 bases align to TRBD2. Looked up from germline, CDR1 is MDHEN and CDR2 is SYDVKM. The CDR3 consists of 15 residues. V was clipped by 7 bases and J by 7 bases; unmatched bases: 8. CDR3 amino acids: CASTASGRAGNEQFF. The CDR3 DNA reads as TGTGCCAGCACGGCTAGCGGGAGGGCCGGTAATGAGCAGTTCTTC.

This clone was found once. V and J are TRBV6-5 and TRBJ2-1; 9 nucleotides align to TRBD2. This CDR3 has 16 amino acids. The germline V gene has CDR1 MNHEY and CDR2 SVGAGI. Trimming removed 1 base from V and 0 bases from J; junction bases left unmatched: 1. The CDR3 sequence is CASSYFSGSSYNEQFF. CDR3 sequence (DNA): TGTGCCAGCAGTTACTTTAGCGGGAGCTCCTACAATGAGCAGTTCTTC.

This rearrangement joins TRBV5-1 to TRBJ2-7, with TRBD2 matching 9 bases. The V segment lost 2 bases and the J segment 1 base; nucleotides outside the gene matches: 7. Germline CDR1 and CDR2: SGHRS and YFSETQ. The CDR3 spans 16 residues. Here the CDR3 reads CASSLGTSGPSYEQYF. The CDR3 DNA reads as TGCGCCAGCAGCTTAGGAACTAGCGGGCCGTCCTACGAGCAGTACTTC.

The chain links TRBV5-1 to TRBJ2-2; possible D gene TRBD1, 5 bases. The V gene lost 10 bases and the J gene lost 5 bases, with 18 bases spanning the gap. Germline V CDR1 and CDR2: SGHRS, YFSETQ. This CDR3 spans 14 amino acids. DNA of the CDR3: TGCGCCTCAGGCTGGGGCTCTTTAACCGGGGAGCTGTTTTTT. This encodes CASGWGSLTGELFF.

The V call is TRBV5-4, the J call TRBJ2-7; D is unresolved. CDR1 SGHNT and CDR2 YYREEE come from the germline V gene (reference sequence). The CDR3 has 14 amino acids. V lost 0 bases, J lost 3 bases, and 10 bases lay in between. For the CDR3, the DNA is TGTGCCAGCAGCTTGGGTGGCACAGACTACGAGCAGTACTTC. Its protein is CASSLGGTDYEQYF. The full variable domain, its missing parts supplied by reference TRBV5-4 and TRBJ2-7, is ETGVTQSPTHLIKTRGQQVTLRCSSQSGHNTVSWYQQALGQGPQFIFQYYREEENGRGNFPPRFSGLQFPNYSSELNVNALELDDSALYLCASSLGGTDYEQYFGPGTRLTVT.

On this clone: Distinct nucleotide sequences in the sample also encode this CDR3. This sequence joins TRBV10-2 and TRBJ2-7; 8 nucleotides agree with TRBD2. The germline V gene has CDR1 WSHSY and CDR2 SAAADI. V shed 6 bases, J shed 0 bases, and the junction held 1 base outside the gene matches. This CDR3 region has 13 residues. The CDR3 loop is CASRLAGSYEQYF. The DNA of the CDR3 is TGCGCCAGCAGGCTAGCGGGCTCCTACGAGCAGTACTTC.

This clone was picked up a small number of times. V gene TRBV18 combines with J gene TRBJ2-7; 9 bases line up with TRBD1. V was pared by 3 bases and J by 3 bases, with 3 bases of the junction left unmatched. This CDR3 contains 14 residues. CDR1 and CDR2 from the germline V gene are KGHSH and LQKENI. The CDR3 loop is CASSPDRGGYEQYF. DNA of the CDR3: TGTGCCAGCTCACCGGACAGGGGAGGCTACGAGCAGTACTTC.

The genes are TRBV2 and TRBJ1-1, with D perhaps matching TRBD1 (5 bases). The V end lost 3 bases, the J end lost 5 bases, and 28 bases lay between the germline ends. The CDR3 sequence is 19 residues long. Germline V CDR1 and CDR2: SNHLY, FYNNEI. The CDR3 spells CASSDIGRGVGGRGTEAFF. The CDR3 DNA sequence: TGTGCCAGCAGTGACATAGGACGGGGTGTCGGGGGGAGAGGGACTGAAGCTTTCTTT.

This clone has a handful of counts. CDR3 nucleotide sequence: TGTGCCAGTAGTATTGGTCCAGGGGTGTTAGCCAAAAACATTCAGTACTTC. Amino acid sequence: CASSIGPGVLAKNIQYF. The V and J genes are TRBV19 and TRBJ2-4; perhaps TRBD1 as D (6 bases). Germline assignment: CDR1 LNHDA and CDR2 SQIVND (reference sequence). The ends were cut back, 3 bases at V and 0 bases at J, with 15 bases in the middle. This CDR3 is built from 17 residues.

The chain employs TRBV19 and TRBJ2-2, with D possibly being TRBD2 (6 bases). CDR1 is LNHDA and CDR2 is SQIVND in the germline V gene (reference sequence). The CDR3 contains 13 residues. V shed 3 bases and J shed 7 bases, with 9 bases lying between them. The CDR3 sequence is CASSIQEGGELFF. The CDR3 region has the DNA TGTGCCAGTAGTATTCAGGAGGGCGGGGAGCTGTTTTTT.

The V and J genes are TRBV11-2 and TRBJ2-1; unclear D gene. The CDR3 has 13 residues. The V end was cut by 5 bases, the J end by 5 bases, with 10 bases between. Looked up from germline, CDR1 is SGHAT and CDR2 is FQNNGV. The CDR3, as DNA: TGTGCCAGCAGCGCGCTCCGGGACAATGAGCAGTTCTTC. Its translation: CASSALRDNEQFF.